This T cell receptor (beta chain) originates from a study of T-cell reconstitution after alpha-beta-depleted transplantation in children. Construction of the TCRbeta library involved unique molecular identifiers. TCRdb reprocessed the PCR reads via MiXCR and lists one record per CDR3 protein. The sample carries 500,000 or so distinct CDR3 sequences, about 30% recorded once. Germline V lookup: CDR1 KGHSH, CDR2 LQKENI. The CDR3 extends over 16 amino acids. The V gene lost 3 bases and the J gene lost 0 bases, with 14 bases spanning the gap. The TCR was taken from a human donor who donated a stem cell graft to a child with aplastic anemia. The starting material was PBMCs from the stem cell graft donor, obtained from the stem cell graft. The genes are TRBV18 and TRBJ1-1, with a tentative D call TRBD1 (5 bases). The CDR3 here is CASSPLRGHMNTEAFF. In nucleotides, the CDR3 is TGTGCCAGCTCACCTCTGAGGGGCCATATGAACACTGAAGCTTTCTTT.